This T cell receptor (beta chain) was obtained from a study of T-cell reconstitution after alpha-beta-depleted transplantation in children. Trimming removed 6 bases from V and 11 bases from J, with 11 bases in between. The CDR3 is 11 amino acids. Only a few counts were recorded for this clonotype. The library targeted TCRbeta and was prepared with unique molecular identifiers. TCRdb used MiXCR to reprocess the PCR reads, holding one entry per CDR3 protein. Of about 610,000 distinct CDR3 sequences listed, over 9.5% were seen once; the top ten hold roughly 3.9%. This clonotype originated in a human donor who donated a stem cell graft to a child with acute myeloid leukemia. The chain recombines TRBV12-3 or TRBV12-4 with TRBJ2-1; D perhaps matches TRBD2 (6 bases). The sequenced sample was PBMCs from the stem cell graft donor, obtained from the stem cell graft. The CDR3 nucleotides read TGTGCCAGCAGCTGGGGGGACCAGCAGTTCTTC. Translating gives CASSWGDQQFF.